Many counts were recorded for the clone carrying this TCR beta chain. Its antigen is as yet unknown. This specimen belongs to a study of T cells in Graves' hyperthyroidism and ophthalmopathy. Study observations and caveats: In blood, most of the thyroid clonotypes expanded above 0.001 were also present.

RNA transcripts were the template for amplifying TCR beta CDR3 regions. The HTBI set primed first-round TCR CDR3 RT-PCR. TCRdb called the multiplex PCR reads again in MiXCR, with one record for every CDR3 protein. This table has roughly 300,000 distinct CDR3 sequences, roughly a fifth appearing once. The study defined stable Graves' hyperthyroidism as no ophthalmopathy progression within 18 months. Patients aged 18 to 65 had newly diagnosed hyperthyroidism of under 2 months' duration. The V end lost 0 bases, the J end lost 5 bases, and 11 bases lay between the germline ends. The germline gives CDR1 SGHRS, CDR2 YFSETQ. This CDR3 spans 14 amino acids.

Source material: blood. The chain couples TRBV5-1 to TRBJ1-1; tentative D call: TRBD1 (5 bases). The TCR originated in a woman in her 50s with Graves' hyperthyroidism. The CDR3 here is CASSLDRPGTEAFF. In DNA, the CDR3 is TGCGCCAGCAGCTTGGACAGGCCGGGGACTGAAGCTTTCTTT.